This entry lists 10 T cell receptor beta chains sequenced from one sample in a study of cytomegalovirus exposure and HLA in healthy donors. The PCR ran on 60 Vbeta and 13 Jbeta primers. Produced via immunoSEQ multiplex PCR; TCRdb's table is partial and in-frame only. Of approximately 97,000 clones in the sample, about three fifths were seen once. The sample was PBMCs. The receptors come from a human donor in good health.

This clone was recorded a few times. The chain combines TRBV19 with TRBJ1-6; TRBD1 matches at 8 bases. J gave up 8 bases and V 5 bases, and 5 bases lay outside the gene matches. Looked up from germline, CDR1 is LNHDA and CDR2 is SQIVND (reference sequence). CDR3 size: 14 residues. The CDR3 sequence is CASSHGQGDSPLHF. CDR3 bases: TGTGCCAGTAGTCATGGACAGGGTGATTCACCCCTCCACTTT.

V gene TRBV4-1 combines with J gene TRBJ2-3, with 11 nucleotides matching TRBD2. The V gene's germline CDR1 is MGHRA and CDR2 YSYEKL. This CDR3 spans 17 amino acids. V lost 3 bases and J lost 2; bases outside the gene matches: 7. CDR3 in amino acids: CASSQRGLAATTDTQYF. The CDR3 bases are TGCGCCAGCAGCCAGCGGGGACTAGCGGCGACCACAGATACGCAGTATTTT.

The chain uses TRBV5-1 and TRBJ2-1, with D perhaps TRBD1 (7 bases). The CDR3 loop spans 15 amino acids. The germline gives CDR1 SGHRS, CDR2 YFSETQ. V lost 4 bases, J lost 1 base, and 12 bases lay in between. CDR3 amino acids: CASSRGDSSYNEQFF. Written as DNA, the CDR3 is TGCGCCAGCAGCAGGGGGGACAGTTCCTACAATGAGCAGTTCTTC.

The J gene is TRBJ2-7, the V gene TRBV19, with 10 bases that match TRBD1. Losses at the gene ends were 7 bases for V and 3 bases for J; bases not matched to a gene: 9. Germline V gene lookup returns CDR1 LNHDA and CDR2 SQIVND (reference sequence). CDR3 size: 15 residues. The CDR3 bases are TGTGCCAGTATTATCCGGGACAGGGGATTCTACGAGCAGTACTTC. Translating gives CASIIRDRGFYEQYF. Complete variable domain (other parts from reference TRBV19 and TRBJ2-7): DGGITQSPKYLFRKEGQNVTLSCEQNLNHDAMYWYRQDPGQGLRLIYYSQIVNDFQKGDIAEGYSVSREKKESFPLTVTSAQKNPTAFYLCASIIRDRGFYEQYFGPGTRLTVT.

About this clone: The junction departs from germline at one end; a sequencing error may be responsible. The rearrangement uses TRBV7-7 and TRBJ2-2, with TRBD2 identical over 13 bases. Germline values: CDR1 SSHAT, CDR2 FNYEAQ (reference sequence). The CDR3 consists of 17 residues. This CDR3 reads CASSLAGTSGDTGELFF. Here the CDR3 DNA reads TGTGCTAGCAGCTTAGCGGGGACTAGCGGGGACACCGGGGAGCTGTTTTTT.

This clone was seen a handful of times. The chain joins TRBV19 to TRBJ2-5; possibly TRBD1 for D (6 bases). Trimming took off 5 bases at V and 2 bases at J, with 18 bases between the two ends. Germline loops: CDR1 LNHDA, CDR2 SQIVND (reference sequence). This CDR3 spans 16 amino acids. This CDR3 is CASSLRGGVIQETQYF. CDR3 DNA sequence: TGTGCCAGTAGTCTACGAGGGGGAGTGATACAAGAGACCCAGTACTTC.

The CDR3 loop reads CASSSPRLAGPTYEQYF. CDR3 DNA sequence: TGTGCCAGCAGTTCGCCTCGCTTAGCGGGCCCAACCTACGAGCAGTACTTC. The V call is TRBV28, the J call TRBJ2-7, with 7 positions matching TRBD2. V gave up 4 bases and J gave up 2 bases; unmatched junction bases: 14. This CDR3 spans 17 amino acids. CDR1 and CDR2 (germline): MDHEN, SYDVKM. The complete variable domain, with remaining parts taken from reference TRBV28 and TRBJ2-7, reads DVKVTQSSRYLVKRTGEKVFLECVQDMDHENMFWYRQDPGLGLRLIYFSYDVKMKEKGDIPEGYSVSREKKERFSLILESASTNQTSMYLCASSSPRLAGPTYEQYFGPGTRLTVT.

The chain joins TRBV6-6 to TRBJ2-1; a possible D gene is TRBD2 (6 bases). Trimming cost V 0 bases and J 8 bases, with 17 bases left between them. CDR3 length: 16 residues. Germline V gene data show CDR1 as MNHNY and CDR2 as SVGAGI (reference sequence). In DNA, the CDR3 is TGTGCCAGCAGTTACTCGTTTTTACCCGGGAGTGATGAGCAGTTCTTC. As protein: CASSYSFLPGSDEQFF.

The gene calls are TRBV29-1 and TRBJ2-3; 9 nucleotides align to TRBD2. This CDR3 contains 16 residues. CDR1 is SQVTM and CDR2 is ANQGSEA in the germline V gene. V lost 5 bases to trimming and J lost 2 bases; unmatched junction nucleotides: 11. The CDR3 DNA sequence: TGCAGCGTTTTTATTCCGGGCGGGAGGGCCACAGATACGCAGTATTTT. It translates to CSVFIPGGRATDTQYF.

Note on this clone: At one end, the junction sequence differs from germline, possibly due to a read error. This chain links TRBV29-1 with TRBJ1-4, with D maybe TRBD1 (5 bases). CDR1 and CDR2 from the germline V gene are SQVTM and ANQGSEA. This CDR3 has 13 amino acids. The CDR3 region has the DNA TGCAGCGTTCTTGTTAGGGGTAATGGAAAACTGTTTTTT. It is translated as CSVLVRGNGKLFF.